The 18 T cell receptor beta chains given below trace back to one sample, sequenced in a study of regulatory T cells in long-lasting Graves disease. For TCR beta, libraries came from iRepertoire HTBI primers and Arm-PCR of CDR3 regions. TCRdb called the multiplex PCR reads again in MiXCR, with one record for every CDR3 protein. Here the sample spans about 660,000 distinct CDR3 sequences, around 30% being singletons. Described time point: persistent/refractory GD, antithyroid drugs over 5 years with positive TRAb. PBMC-extracted RNA yielded the TCR library. The material was peripheral blood mononuclear cells (PBMCs), obtained when the disease was refractory, from a patient treated with antithyroid drugs. These receptors originate from a female donor with Graves disease.

The CDR3 DNA reads TGCAGTGCTACGTGGTACACTAGCGGGATACAAGAGACCCAGTACTTC. It is translated as CSATWYTSGIQETQYF. The chain joins TRBV20-1 to TRBJ2-5; TRBD2 agrees at 10 bases. Trimming cost V 4 bases and J 2 bases; bases outside gene matches: 10. There are 16 residues in the CDR3. Germline CDR1 is DFQATT and CDR2 is SNEGSKA (reference sequence).

This rearrangement joins TRBV25-1 to TRBJ1-6; 9 bases match TRBD1. V gave up 5 bases and J gave up 13 bases; unmatched junction bases: 6. The germline gives CDR1 MGHDK, CDR2 SYGVNS. The CDR3 loop spans 13 amino acids. Written as DNA, the CDR3 is TGTGCCAGCAGTAACCGGGGACAGGGCCCCCTCCACTTT. Translated, it gives CASSNRGQGPLHF.

The table lists this clonotype with many counts. The V gene is TRBV20-1, the J gene TRBJ1-4; D gene unclear. In germline, CDR1 is DFQATT, CDR2 SNEGSKA (reference sequence). The CDR3 sequence is 14 residues long. Deletions cut 3 bases from V and 0 bases from J, with 8 bases between. CDR3 residues: CSASLDATNEKLFF. CDR3 bases: TGCAGTGCTAGCCTTGATGCAACTAATGAAAAACTGTTTTTT.

The chain is built from TRBV7-9 and TRBJ2-7; no firm D call. V was cut by 5 bases and J by 6 bases, with 14 bases left in between. This CDR3 has 13 amino acids. Germline-derived CDR1 and CDR2 are SEHNR and FQNEAQ (reference sequence). The CDR3 coding sequence is TGTGCCAGCAGCCCCCAGGTGGGGTTCGAGCAGTACTTC. Its protein product is CASSPQVGFEQYF.

This chain joins TRBV14 and TRBJ2-7; unclear D gene. The V end was cut by 0 bases, the J end by 4 bases, with 10 bases between. The CDR3 length is 14 residues. The germline CDR1 and CDR2 sequences are SGHDN and FVKESK. Here the CDR3 reads CASSQDVQTYEQYF. CDR3 DNA sequence: TGTGCCAGCAGCCAAGATGTACAGACATACGAGCAGTACTTC.

This clonotype showed up just a few times. The chain is built from TRBV11-1 and TRBJ2-7; D is unclear. From germline, CDR1 is SGHAT and CDR2 FQDESV (reference sequence). Trimming removed 5 bases from V and 3 bases from J, with 11 bases in between. CDR3 length: 13 amino acids. In DNA, the CDR3 is TGTGCCAGCAGCCCCCTCCCATTCTACGAGCAGTACTTC. Protein: CASSPLPFYEQYF.

The genes are TRBV20-1 and TRBJ1-1; D not resolved. CDR1 is DFQATT, CDR2 SNEGSKA, per germline (reference sequence). CDR3 length: 13 amino acids. Trimming stripped 2 bases from V and 5 bases from J, with 12 bases between. CDR3 protein: CSARRRLRTEAFF. The CDR3 DNA is TGCAGTGCTAGACGAAGGCTCCGGACTGAAGCTTTCTTT.

V gene TRBV12-5 combines with J gene TRBJ1-1, with TRBD1 matching over 8 bases. The V and J ends lost 1 base and 4 bases, in that order; junction bases with no gene match: 5. This CDR3 comprises 15 residues. CDR1 is LGHNT, CDR2 FRNRAP, per germline. The CDR3 DNA sequence: TGTGCTAGTGGTTTGGGACAGGGGAAGGGCACTGAAGCTTTCTTT. Its translation: CASGLGQGKGTEAFF.

V gene TRBV19 combines with J gene TRBJ1-2; D uncertain. The ends were cut back, 7 bases at V and 3 bases at J, with 21 bases in the middle. Looked up from germline, CDR1 is LNHDA and CDR2 is SQIVND (reference sequence). The CDR3 is 16 amino acids. As DNA, the CDR3 is TGTGCCAGTAACTATCCAGGACGGACTAATTACTATGGCTACACCTTC. Residues: CASNYPGRTNYYGYTF.

This clonotype came up a few times. The chain couples TRBV5-6 to TRBJ2-5; perhaps TRBD1 as D (6 bases). CDR3 length: 14 residues. Trimming took off 5 bases at V and 1 base at J, with 12 bases between the two ends. Germline V gene data show CDR1 as SGHDT and CDR2 as YYEEEE. CDR3 coding DNA: TGTGCCAGCAGACACCAGGGGCCCCAAGAGACCCAGTACTTC. This sequence encodes CASRHQGPQETQYF.

The chain couples TRBV18 to TRBJ1-1, with 7 bases lining up with TRBD1. Germline CDR1 is KGHSH and CDR2 is LQKENI. The ends lost 6 bases at V and 2 bases at J; junction bases unmatched: 6. This CDR3 is 14 amino acids long. The DNA for the CDR3 is TGTGCCAGCTCGCAAAACAGGGGAAACACTGAAGCTTTCTTT. Its translation is CASSQNRGNTEAFF.

This clonotype came up many times. The chain has TRBV6-1 and TRBJ1-2; 7 bases line up with TRBD1. Germline V gene lookup returns CDR1 MNHNS and CDR2 SASEGT. With V trimmed by 6 bases and J by 2 bases, 6 bases remained unmatched. The CDR3 covers 14 residues. The CDR3: CASRGQALNYGYTF. The CDR3 DNA is TGTGCCAGCAGAGGACAGGCCTTAAACTATGGCTACACCTTC.

The V and J genes are TRBV7-9 and TRBJ1-1; TRBD1 aligns across 7 bases. This CDR3 region has 13 residues. Germline values: CDR1 SEHNR, CDR2 FQNEAQ (reference sequence). Trimming took 10 bases from V and 0 from J; bases not matched to a gene: 5. In DNA form, the CDR3 reads TGTGCCACCGGGGACAGTTTGAACACTGAAGCTTTCTTT. Translating gives CATGDSLNTEAFF.

This clonotype was observed a few times. The chain links TRBV28 to TRBJ1-1; perhaps TRBD1 as D (5 bases). CDR3 length: 16 residues. V was shortened by 6 bases and J by 1 base, with 18 bases between the two germline ends. Germline V gene sequence: CDR1 MDHEN, CDR2 SYDVKM. The CDR3 protein is CASSPDSLKSNTEAFF. Written as DNA, the CDR3 is TGTGCCAGCAGCCCAGACAGCTTAAAATCGAACACTGAAGCTTTCTTT.

There are a few counts of this clonotype. The gene calls are TRBV7-9 and TRBJ2-5; possible D gene TRBD2, 5 bases. Trimming took off 5 bases at V and 4 bases at J, with 14 bases between the two ends. The CDR3 spans 14 residues. CDR1 and CDR2 (germline): SEHNR, FQNEAQ (reference sequence). CDR3 DNA sequence: TGTGCCAGCAGCCCGAGCGGCGGTGGAGAGACCCAGTACTTC. Encoded protein: CASSPSGGGETQYF. Full variable domain (rest looked up from reference TRBV7-9 and TRBJ2-5): DTGVSQNPRHKITKRGQNVTFRCDPISEHNRLYWYRQTLGQGPEFLTYFQNEAQLEKSRLLSDRFSAERPKGSFSTLEIQRTEQGDSAMYLCASSPSGGGETQYFGPGTRLLVL.

This clonotype was counted between two and nine times. CDR3 bases: TGTGCCAGCAGTTTGTCGGGGTTCAGGATTGAAGCTTTCTTT. Protein product: CASSLSGFRIEAFF. The gene calls are TRBV27 and TRBJ1-1, with no clear D. V was trimmed by 3 bases and J by 7 bases, leaving 15 bases between them. In germline, CDR1 is MNHEY, CDR2 SMNVEV (reference sequence). This CDR3 spans 14 amino acids.

This chain uses TRBV6-2 or TRBV6-3 with TRBJ1-1; 7 bases line up with TRBD1. This CDR3 contains 11 residues. Germline V gene lookup returns CDR1 MNHEY and CDR2 SVGEGT. V was pared by 8 bases and J by 8 bases, with 5 bases of the junction left unmatched. As DNA, the CDR3 is TGTGCCAGCGGAAAGGGGGCAGAAGCTTTCTTT. Translated: CASGKGAEAFF.

Concerning this clonotype: This may come from a read error, since a much larger clone is one base off. This CDR3 is missing its conserved last phenylalanine or tryptophan, likely due to a read error. This CDR3 is CASTIGDRVFYGYTL. CDR3 nucleotide sequence: TGTGCCAGCACCATTGGGGACAGGGTGTTCTATGGCTACACCCTC. V is TRBV6-1 and J is TRBJ1-2, with 9 bases matching TRBD1. CDR1 and CDR2 (germline): MNHNS, SASEGT. The CDR3 totals 15 residues. The ends lost 7 bases at V and 4 bases at J; junction bases unmatched: 10.